A selection of T cell receptor beta chains follows, all from one sample in a study of PD-L1 blockade in urothelial cancer. Assay used: immunoSEQ multiplex PCR; TCRdb lists only in-frame clones, some missing. The sample includes about 39,000 clones, roughly nine tenths seen only once; the top ten take approximately 11%. Here the sequenced sample was PBMCs, taken around atezolizumab (anti-PD-L1) treatment. These receptors all come from a woman aged 60-75 years with urothelial cancer. Each CDR3 is given with its conserved first and last residue. Each record gives: V gene, clone size, J gene, D gene, CDR3 DNA, CDR3 protein. The D gene is left open where the match is weak. Some rows mark clone size as missing; the rest say once, few, many or name a class of expanded clone.

>TRBV11-3|-|TRBJ2-7|TRBD2
TGTGCCAGCAGCTCGCGGGAGGGTAACGAGCAGTACTTC
CASSSREGNEQYF
>TRBV5-4|-|TRBJ2-2|TRBD2
TGTGCCAGCAGCTCTAGCGGCCCGAGGACCGGGGAGCTGTTTTTT
CASSSSGPRTGELFF
>TRBV7-7|-|TRBJ2-3|TRBD2
TGTGCCAGCAGCCCCAAAGCGGGAGCCTCAGATACGCAGTATTTT
CASSPKAGASDTQYF
>TRBV5-1|-|TRBJ1-3|TRBD1
TGCGCCAGCAGCTCGACAAACGCAAGGGGGCCCAACTCTGGAAACACCATATATTTT
CASSSTNARGPNSGNTIYF
>TRBV5-4|-|TRBJ2-4|-
TGTGCCAGCAGCTCGACGACAGAAAACATTCAGTACTTC
CASSSTTENIQYF
>TRBV6-6|-|TRBJ1-3|-
TGTGCCAGCAGGCGGGACTTAGGAAACACCATATATTTT
CASRRDLGNTIYF
>TRBV2|-|TRBJ2-1|-
TGTGCCAGCAGGAATAGCGGTGTCTCAATCCGTGAGCAGTTCTTC
CASRNSGVSIREQFF
>TRBV15|-|TRBJ2-5|TRBD2
TGTGCCACCAGCAAGACGACTAGCGGGAGTAGTATATTGGAGACCCAGTACTTC
CATSKTTSGSSILETQYF
>TRBV25-1|-|TRBJ2-7|TRBD1
TGTGCCAGCAGTGACGCCGGGACAGGGAACTACGAGCAGTACTTC
CASSDAGTGNYEQYF
>TRBV27|-|TRBJ2-1|TRBD2
TGTGCCAGCAGTTTAAGTGGCGGGAGGGGCTACAATGAGCAGTTCTTC
CASSLSGGRGYNEQFF
>TRBV27|once|TRBJ2-7|-
TGTGCCAGCAGTTTGGGCCAGGGGTCATACGAGCAGTACTTC
CASSLGQGSYEQYF
>TRBV7-3|-|TRBJ2-1|TRBD2
TGTGCCAGCAGCTTATATATCGCTAGCGGACTGCAAGGTAGTGAGCAGTTCTTC
CASSLYIASGLQGSEQFF
>TRBV7-9|-|TRBJ2-1|-
TGTGCCAGCAGCTTATTAGAGGGAGGCTCCTACAATGAGCAGTTCTTC
CASSLLEGGSYNEQFF
>TRBV19|-|TRBJ2-2|TRBD2
TGTGCCAGTAGTATATTCCCCCGGGGGGCCGGGGAGCTGTTTTTT
CASSIFPRGAGELFF
>TRBV19|-|TRBJ2-2|-
TGTGCCAGTGTCCGAGGGAGGAACACCGGGGAGCTGTTTTTT
CASVRGRNTGELFF
>TRBV28|-|TRBJ2-7|-
TGTGCCAGCAGTTTCGGAGGCATCTCCTACGAGCAGTACTTC
CASSFGGISYEQYF
>TRBV28|few|TRBJ2-2|-
TGTGCCAGCACAACCCCAAGGGCGGGTGGGCTGGAGCTGTTTTTT
CASTTPRAGGLELFF
>TRBV28|-|TRBJ2-4|-
TGTGCCAGCAGTCCGCCCTACAACAGCCTAAACATTCAGTACTTC
CASSPPYNSLNIQYF
>TRBV7-3|-|TRBJ2-1|-
TGTGCCAGCAGCTTAACCCTAGCGAATGAGCAGTTCTTC
CASSLTLANEQFF
>TRBV28|-|TRBJ2-1|TRBD1
TGTGCCAGCAGCCTCGGGACAGCTGATTTCAATGAGCAGTTCTTC
CASSLGTADFNEQFF
>TRBV6-5|-|TRBJ2-1|-
TGTACCAGCAGTTACTCTCCGAGCTCCTACAATGAGCAGTTCTTC
CTSSYSPSSYNEQFF
>TRBV19|-|TRBJ2-1|TRBD1
TGTGCCAGTAGTGCCCAGACAGGGATGGGCAATGAGCAGTTCTTC
CASSAQTGMGNEQFF
>TRBV12-5|-|TRBJ1-2|-
TGTGCTAGTGGTTTTTACGACGCTCTCGCGGGGGGCTACACCTTC
CASGFYDALAGGYTF
>TRBV28|-|TRBJ2-7|TRBD2
TGTGCCAGCAGTTTTTTAGCGGGACGGGGCGCGCAGTACTTC
CASSFLAGRGAQYF
>TRBV11-3|-|TRBJ2-5|-
TGTGCCAGCAGCTTAGTCCAGCAAGAGACCCAGTACTTC
CASSLVQQETQYF
>TRBV6-1|-|TRBJ2-1|TRBD2
TGTGCCAGCAGTGAGACTAGCGGGAGCCTAGTGGATGAGCAGTTCTTC
CASSETSGSLVDEQFF
>TRBV5-1|once|TRBJ2-1|TRBD2
TGCGCCAGCAGCTTGGGACTAGCGATCCAAAAATACAATGAGCAGTTCTTC
CASSLGLAIQKYNEQFF
>TRBV29-1|-|TRBJ2-5|-
TGCAGCGTGGCCCCACGGGGAGAGACCCAGTACTTC
CSVAPRGETQYF
>TRBV5-1|-|TRBJ2-7|-
TGCGCCAGCAGCTGGGCAGGGGTAGGCTACGAGCAGTACTTC
CASSWAGVGYEQYF
>TRBV5-4|-|TRBJ2-2|-
TGTGCCAGCAGCTTTTGGGCAGGCAACACCGGGGAGCTGTTTTTT
CASSFWAGNTGELFF
>TRBV11-3|-|TRBJ1-5|-
TGTGCCAGCAGCTCCTATAGGACAGACCGCTTATCAATGCCGCCCCAGCATTTT
CASSSYRTDRLSMPPQHF
>TRBV2|-|TRBJ2-1|-
TGTGCCAGCAGCCGGGACTCCAGCTCCTACAATGAGCAGTTCTTC
CASSRDSSSYNEQFF
>TRBV11-1|-|TRBJ2-7|TRBD1
TGTGCCAGCAGCTCCGAACCCCGGGACAGCTACGAGCAGTACTTC
CASSSEPRDSYEQYF
>TRBV9|-|TRBJ2-7|TRBD2
TGTGCCAGCAGCCCGCGGACTAGCGGGAGCTGGTACGAGCAGTACTTC
CASSPRTSGSWYEQYF
>TRBV11-2|-|TRBJ2-5|TRBD2
TGTGCCAGCAGCTCCTGGGGGGAGCGGGACTCCCAGTACTTC
CASSSWGERDSQYF
>TRBV27|-|TRBJ1-1|-
TGTGCCAGCAGTTACAGGATGAACACTGAAGCTTTCTTT
CASSYRMNTEAFF
>TRBV30|few|TRBJ1-4|TRBD1
TGTGCCTGGAGCATTTCCGGGACAGGGATGTTTTTT
CAWSISGTGMFF